This TCR beta chain was identified during a study of identical twins. Healthy Caucasian individuals made up all the donors. V was clipped by 5 bases and J by 2 bases; unmatched bases: 8. CDR1 is PRHDT and CDR2 is FYEKMQ in the germline V gene (reference sequence). This CDR3 is 16 amino acids long. A universal primer site was created by template switching, with the cDNA bearing unique molecular identifiers. TCRdb independently ran MiXCR on the 5' RACE reads; one entry per CDR3 protein. The table includes 1.5 million or so distinct CDR3 sequences, 25% to 35% detected once. Sample: cord blood. The V and J genes are TRBV13 and TRBJ1-3; 8 positions match TRBD1. The receptor's source is a newborn girl in good health. CDR3 DNA: TGTGCCAGCAGCGGACAGGGTCTCCATACTGGAAACACCATATATTTT. As protein: CASSGQGLHTGNTIYF.